This T cell receptor beta chain was found in a study of glioma-infiltrating T cells. Study-wide results and limits: Tissue-blood divergence was below expectation in non-neoplastic patients, above in gliomas. CDR3 overlap between tissue and blood was very small.

Germline CDR1 and CDR2: MDHEN and SYDVKM. Trimming cost V 4 bases and J 2 bases; bases outside gene matches: 5. This CDR3 has 16 residues. This clonotype is labeled as medium-sized (0.01 to 0.1%). No antigen is known for it. TCR alpha and beta CDR3 regions were amplified from RNA using iRepertoire nested multiplex PCR. For one-step reverse transcription and amplification, about 85-400 ng of tissue mRNA or PBMC total RNA was used. TCRdb used MiXCR to reprocess the multiplex PCR reads, holding one entry per CDR3 protein. The top ten clones hold 20% to 25% of a sample with under 200,000 distinct CDR3 sequences, more than 25% of them seen once.

This receptor was identified in a human donor with low-grade glioma or glioblastoma, undergoing nonglioma brain surgery, or in good health (not recorded which). The rearrangement uses TRBV28 and TRBJ1-5; 10 bases line up with TRBD1. What was sequenced was glioma tissue, nonneoplastic brain tissue, or PBMCs (not recorded which). The CDR3 nucleotides are TGTGCCAGCAGTTCCGCCGGGACAGGGGGCAATCAGCCCCAGCATTTT. Protein product: CASSSAGTGGNQPQHF. The variable domain in full, completed from reference TRBV28 and TRBJ1-5, reads DVKVTQSSRYLVKRTGEKVFLECVQDMDHENMFWYRQDPGLGLRLIYFSYDVKMKEKGDIPEGYSVSREKKERFSLILESASTNQTSMYLCASSSAGTGGNQPQHFGDGTRLSIL.